These 19 T cell receptor beta chains were sequenced from one sample in a study of identical twins. Via MiXCR, TCRdb re-called the 5' RACE reads, giving one row per CDR3 protein. The table includes 500,000 to 700,000 distinct CDR3 sequences, roughly 7.1% detected once. This same sample was also taken into another study, of yellow fever vaccine responses in identical twins.

Sequencing was carried out using PBMCs. The origin of the receptors is a young woman in good health.

The sample holds a few counts of this clonotype. This sequence joins TRBV14 and TRBJ2-4; 12 bases are a match to TRBD2. This CDR3 has 17 residues. V shed 4 bases, J shed 8 bases, and the junction held 12 bases outside the gene matches. Germline assignment: CDR1 SGHDN and CDR2 FVKESK. CDR3 in amino acids: CASSRPPSGRAGDIQYF. Written as DNA, the CDR3 is TGTGCCAGCAGCCGACCCCCTAGCGGGAGGGCCGGCGACATTCAGTACTTC.

This clonotype was seen repeatedly, ten times or more. The gene calls are TRBV12-3 or TRBV12-4 and TRBJ1-2, with D perhaps matching TRBD1 (6 bases). The germline V and J ends were trimmed by 2 bases and 6 bases, with 7 bases remaining between them. The CDR3 has 12 residues. The CDR3 protein is CASSLQGNGYTF. The CDR3 region has the DNA TGTGCCAGCAGTTTACAGGGGAATGGCTACACCTTC.

This clonotype has only a few counts. The chain combines TRBV29-1 with TRBJ1-1, with TRBD1 as a possible D gene (5 bases). The germline gives CDR1 SQVTM, CDR2 ANQGSEA. Trimming took 6 bases from V and 0 from J, leaving 11 bases between them. The CDR3 totals 13 residues. The CDR3 sequence: CSVGGAVNTEAFF. The CDR3 nucleotides are TGCAGCGTAGGAGGGGCGGTGAACACTGAAGCTTTCTTT.

This clonotype was seen a few times. This rearrangement joins TRBV2 to TRBJ2-1, with a possible D match to TRBD2 (7 bases). This CDR3 contains 16 residues. In germline, CDR1 is SNHLY, CDR2 FYNNEI. V gave up 3 bases and J gave up 2 bases, with 14 bases separating them. CDR3 nucleotide sequence: TGTGCCAGCAGTGAGACTAGCAGGGGAACCTACAATGAGCAGTTCTTC. It codes for CASSETSRGTYNEQFF.

Only a few counts were recorded for this clonotype. The chain carries TRBV6-4 and TRBJ1-2; 7 bases line up with TRBD1. The CDR3 is made up of 16 amino acids. V trimming: 0 bases; J trimming: 2 bases; junction bases outside the gene matches: 6. Germline V CDR1 and CDR2: MRHNA, SNTAGT. For the CDR3, the DNA is TGTGCCAGCAGTGACTCGGGAGGGGGCCCCAACTATGGCTACACCTTC. As protein: CASSDSGGGPNYGYTF.

This clonotype has only a few counts. This CDR3 is CATSKGGNSYEQYF. In DNA, the CDR3 is TGTGCCACCAGTAAGGGCGGCAACTCCTACGAGCAGTACTTC. The V call is TRBV24-1, the J call TRBJ2-7, with no clear D. Trimming removed 6 bases at V and 0 bases at J, with 11 bases between. Germline V CDR1 and CDR2: KGHDR, SFDVKD. The CDR3 has 14 amino acids.

There are many counts of this clonotype. The V call is TRBV20-1, the J call TRBJ2-5; 11 nucleotides agree with TRBD2. The V gene end was trimmed by 3 bases and the J gene end by 2 bases; junction bases not matched to a gene: 8. This CDR3 is 16 amino acids long. CDR1 DFQATT and CDR2 SNEGSKA come from the germline V gene (reference sequence). The CDR3 loop reads CSARGLAGGWQETQYF. The CDR3 nucleotides are TGCAGTGCTAGGGGTCTAGCGGGAGGATGGCAAGAGACCCAGTACTTC.

Turning to this clonotype: Sequence at one end of the junction differs from germline and may be a read error. This rearrangement joins TRBV7-9 to TRBJ2-5; TRBD1 agrees at 9 bases. Germline V lookup: CDR1 SEHNR, CDR2 FQNEAQ (reference sequence). The CDR3 contains 11 residues. This chain's CDR3 is CASSFQGQGYF. In DNA, the CDR3 is TGTGCCAGCAGCTTCCAGGGACAGGGATATTTC.

This clonotype came up a few times. This sequence joins TRBV7-8 and TRBJ2-2, with 12 nucleotides matching TRBD2. Losses at the gene ends were 4 bases for V and 7 bases for J; bases not matched to a gene: 7. Germline V gene lookup returns CDR1 SGHVS and CDR2 FQNEAQ. The length of the CDR3 is 16 residues. The CDR3 loop is CASSSTSGRPSGELFF. The DNA of the CDR3 is TGTGCCAGCAGCTCGACTAGCGGGAGACCGAGCGGGGAGCTGTTTTTT.

This clonotype was seen a few times. The CDR3 DNA reads TGTGCCAGTAAGGGCCTTCGGGAGGTTAGCAATGAGCAGTTCTTC. Translated: CASKGLREVSNEQFF. The V and J genes are TRBV28 and TRBJ2-1; the match to TRBD2 covers 7 bases. The CDR3 spans 15 residues. The germline V gene has CDR1 MDHEN and CDR2 SYDVKM. Germline trimming cut 9 bases from V and 6 bases from J; bases unmatched to any gene: 14. Filled out from reference TRBV28 and TRBJ2-1, the complete variable domain reads DVKVTQSSRYLVKRTGEKVFLECVQDMDHENMFWYRQDPGLGLRLIYFSYDVKMKEKGDIPEGYSVSREKKERFSLILESASTNQTSMYLCASKGLREVSNEQFFGPGTRLTVL.

This clonotype appeared a few times. The chain has TRBV12-3 or TRBV12-4 and TRBJ1-1; 7 nucleotides match TRBD1. CDR3 length equals 16 residues. The V gene end was trimmed by 6 bases and the J gene end by 1 base; junction bases not matched to a gene: 11. Here the CDR3 reads CASSPRGLGTNTEAFF. The CDR3 coding sequence is TGTGCCAGCAGCCCGAGGGGGCTGGGTACGAACACTGAAGCTTTCTTT.

This clonotype occurred a few times. This chain joins TRBV3-1 and TRBJ2-5, with 14 bases that match TRBD2. The CDR3 is made up of 17 amino acids. With 2 bases clipped from V and 3 bases from J, the junction kept 5 bases outside the gene matches. CDR1 is LGHDT and CDR2 is YNNKEL in the germline V gene (reference sequence). The CDR3 spells CASSQTGLAGAEETQYF. The CDR3 DNA is TGTGCCAGCAGCCAAACGGGACTAGCGGGAGCGGAAGAGACCCAGTACTTC.

J is TRBJ2-7 and V is TRBV28; perhaps TRBD1 as D (6 bases). CDR3 length: 14 residues. V was shortened by 3 bases and J by 1 base, with 10 bases between the two germline ends. Germline V gives CDR1 MDHEN, CDR2 SYDVKM. CDR3 in amino acids: CASSFRTESYEQYF. Written as DNA, the CDR3 is TGTGCCAGCAGTTTCAGGACAGAATCCTACGAGCAGTACTTC.

This clonotype was observed a few times. The chain combines TRBV20-1 with TRBJ2-7; D gene unclear. V was trimmed by 7 bases and J by 2 bases, leaving 9 bases between them. Germline V gene sequence: CDR1 DFQATT, CDR2 SNEGSKA (reference sequence). This CDR3 region has 11 residues. The DNA of the CDR3 is TGCAGTGTCCCGACTCCCTACGAGCAGTACTTC. Its translation is CSVPTPYEQYF.

This clonotype was seen only a few times. The CDR3 loop is CASTLSGRFYNEQFF. The CDR3 nucleotides read TGTGCCAGCACCCTTAGCGGGAGATTCTACAATGAGCAGTTCTTC. The V gene is TRBV12-3 or TRBV12-4, the J gene TRBJ2-1; 9 nucleotides align to TRBD2. The CDR3 totals 15 residues. V lost 7 bases to trimming and J lost 3 bases; unmatched junction nucleotides: 7.

This clonotype was observed many times. The chain carries TRBV19 and TRBJ1-5; D may be TRBD1 (5 bases). V was shortened by 7 bases and J by 4 bases, with 11 bases between the two germline ends. The CDR3 spans 13 residues. The germline gives CDR1 LNHDA, CDR2 SQIVND (reference sequence). The CDR3 region has the DNA TGTGCCAGTAACCCGGGGCCAAATCAGCCCCAGCATTTT. The encoded protein is CASNPGPNQPQHF. The complete variable domain, with remaining parts taken from reference TRBV19 and TRBJ1-5, reads DGGITQSPKYLFRKEGQNVTLSCEQNLNHDAMYWYRQDPGQGLRLIYYSQIVNDFQKGDIAEGYSVSREKKESFPLTVTSAQKNPTAFYLCASNPGPNQPQHFGDGTRLSIL.

This clonotype was seen many times. This chain joins TRBV7-9 and TRBJ1-1, with D maybe TRBD1 (6 bases). Trimming removed 5 bases from V and 0 bases from J, with 13 bases in between. Germline CDR1 reads SEHNR; CDR2 reads FQNEAQ (reference sequence). The CDR3 runs 15 residues. This chain's CDR3 is CASSTHGQMNTEAFF. The CDR3 region has the DNA TGTGCCAGCAGCACCCACGGACAGATGAACACTGAAGCTTTCTTT.

This clonotype was detected ten times or more. V and J are TRBV20-1 and TRBJ1-2; possibly TRBD1 for D (5 bases). The ends were cut back, 1 base at V and 4 bases at J, with 13 bases in the middle. This CDR3 has 14 amino acids. Germline-derived CDR1 and CDR2 are DFQATT and SNEGSKA (reference sequence). CDR3 protein: CSARVLGTVYGYTF. CDR3 DNA: TGCAGTGCTAGAGTATTGGGGACGGTCTATGGCTACACCTTC.

Ten or more counts support this clonotype. The rearrangement links TRBV28 to TRBJ1-5; a weak D match, TRBD1 (6 bases). This CDR3 contains 15 residues. Trimming left V 5 bases short and J 2 bases short, with 13 bases between. Per the germline V gene, CDR1 is MDHEN and CDR2 is SYDVKM. In nucleotides, the CDR3 is TGTGCCAGCAGTCCAGGATCAGGGGGCAATCAGCCCCAGCATTTT. Its protein is CASSPGSGGNQPQHF.